This TCR beta chain comes out of a study of shared clonotypes between healthy human individuals. Regarding the study as a whole: The generation probabilities recorded for non-shared clonotypes fell below those of clonotypes shared by all four donors. Collection of samples was limited to blood; tissue repertoires likely differ.

Each sorted subset replicate got 200 ng genomic DNA, approximately 27,000 genomes. Sequencing used immunoSEQ multiplex PCR; TCRdb keeps in-frame clones, though not all of them. The sample contains 2 million to 2.5 million clones, roughly 95% of which appear only once. Germline CDR1 is SGHRS and CDR2 is YFSETQ. This CDR3 is 15 amino acids long. J gave up 3 bases and V 2 bases, and 4 bases lay outside the gene matches. Details on this clone: The antigen is undetermined. This sample includes further DNA sequences coding for the same CDR3.

Sequenced material: naive CD4+ T cells sorted from blood. The subset: CD45RA+ positively selected. The chain recombines TRBV5-1 with TRBJ2-1, with TRBD1 matching 8 bases. The source of this sequence is a young man in good health. CDR3 nucleotide sequence: TGCGCCAGCAGCTTAGGACAGGGCAGCTACAATGAGCAGTTCTTC. It codes for CASSLGQGSYNEQFF.